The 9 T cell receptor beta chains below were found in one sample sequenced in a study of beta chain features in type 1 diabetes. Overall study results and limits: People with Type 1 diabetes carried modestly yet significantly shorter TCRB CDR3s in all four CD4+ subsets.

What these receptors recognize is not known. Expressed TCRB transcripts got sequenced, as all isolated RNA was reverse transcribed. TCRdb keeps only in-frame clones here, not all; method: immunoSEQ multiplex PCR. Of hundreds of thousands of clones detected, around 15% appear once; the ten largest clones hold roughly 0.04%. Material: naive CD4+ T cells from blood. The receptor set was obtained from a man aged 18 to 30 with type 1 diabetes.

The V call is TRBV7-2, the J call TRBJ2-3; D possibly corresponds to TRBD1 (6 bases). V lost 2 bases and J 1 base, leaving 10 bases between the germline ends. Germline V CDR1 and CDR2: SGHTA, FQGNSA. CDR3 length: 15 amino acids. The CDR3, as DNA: TGTGCCAGCAGCTTACAACAGGGAGGCACAGATACGCAGTATTTT. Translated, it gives CASSLQQGGTDTQYF. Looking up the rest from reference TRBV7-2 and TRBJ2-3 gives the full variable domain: GAGVSQSPSNKVTEKGKDVELRCDPISGHTALYWYRQSLGQGLEFLIYFQGNSAPDKSGLPSDRFSAERTGGSVSTLTIQRTQQEDSAVYLCASSLQQGGTDTQYFGPGTRLTVL.

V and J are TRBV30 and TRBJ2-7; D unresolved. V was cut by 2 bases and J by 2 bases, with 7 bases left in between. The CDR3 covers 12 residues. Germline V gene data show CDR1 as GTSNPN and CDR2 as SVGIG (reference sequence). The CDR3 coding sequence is TGTGCCTGGAGTAGGATTACCTACGAGCAGTACTTC. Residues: CAWSRITYEQYF. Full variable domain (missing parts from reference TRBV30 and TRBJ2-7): SQTIHQWPATLVQPVGSPLSLECTVEGTSNPNLYWYRQAAGRGLQLLFYSVGIGQISSEVPQNLSASRPQDRQFILSSKKLLLSDSGFYLCAWSRITYEQYFGPGTRLTVT.

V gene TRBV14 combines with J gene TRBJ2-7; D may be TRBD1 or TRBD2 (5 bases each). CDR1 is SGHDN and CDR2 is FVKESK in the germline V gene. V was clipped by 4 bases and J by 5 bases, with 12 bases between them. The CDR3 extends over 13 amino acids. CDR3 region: CASSPRDGHEQYF. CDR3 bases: TGTGCCAGCAGCCCCCGGGACGGCCACGAGCAGTACTTC.

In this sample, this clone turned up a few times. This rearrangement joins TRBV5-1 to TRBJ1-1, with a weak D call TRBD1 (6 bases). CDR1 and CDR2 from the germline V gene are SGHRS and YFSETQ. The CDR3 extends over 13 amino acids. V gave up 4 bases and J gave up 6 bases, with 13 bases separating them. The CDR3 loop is CASSLGQNPEAFF. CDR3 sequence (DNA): TGCGCCAGCAGCCTGGGACAAAACCCTGAAGCTTTCTTT.

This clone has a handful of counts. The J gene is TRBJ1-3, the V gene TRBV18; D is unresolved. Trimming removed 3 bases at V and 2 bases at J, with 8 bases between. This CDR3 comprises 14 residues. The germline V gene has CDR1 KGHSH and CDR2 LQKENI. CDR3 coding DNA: TGTGCCAGCTCACCCCAAGGGACTGGAAACACCATATATTTT. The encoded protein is CASSPQGTGNTIYF.

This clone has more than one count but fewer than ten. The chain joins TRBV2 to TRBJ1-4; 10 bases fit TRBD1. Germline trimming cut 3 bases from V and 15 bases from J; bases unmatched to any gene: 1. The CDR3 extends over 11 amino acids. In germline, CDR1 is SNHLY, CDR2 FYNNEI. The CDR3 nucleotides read TGTGCCAGCAGTGAGACAGGGGGCTTGTTTTTT. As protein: CASSETGGLFF.

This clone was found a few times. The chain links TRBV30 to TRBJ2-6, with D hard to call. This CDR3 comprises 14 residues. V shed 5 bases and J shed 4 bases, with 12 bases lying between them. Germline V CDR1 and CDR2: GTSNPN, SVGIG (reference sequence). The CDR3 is CAWANTAGANVLTF. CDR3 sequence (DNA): TGTGCCTGGGCTAATACGGCGGGGGCCAACGTCCTGACTTTC.

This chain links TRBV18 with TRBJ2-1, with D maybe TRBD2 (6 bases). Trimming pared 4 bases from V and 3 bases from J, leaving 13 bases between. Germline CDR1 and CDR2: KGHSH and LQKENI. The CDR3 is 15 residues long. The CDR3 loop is CASSQTQGGYNEQFF. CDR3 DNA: TGTGCCAGCTCACAAACGCAGGGAGGCTACAATGAGCAGTTCTTC.

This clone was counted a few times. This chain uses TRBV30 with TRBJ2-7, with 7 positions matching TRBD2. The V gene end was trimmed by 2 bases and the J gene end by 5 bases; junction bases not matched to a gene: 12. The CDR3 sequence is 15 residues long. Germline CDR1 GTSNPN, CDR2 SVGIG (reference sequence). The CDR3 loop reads CAWSLPGGSSDEQYF. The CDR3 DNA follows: TGTGCCTGGAGTCTCCCCGGGGGGTCTAGCGACGAGCAGTACTTC.